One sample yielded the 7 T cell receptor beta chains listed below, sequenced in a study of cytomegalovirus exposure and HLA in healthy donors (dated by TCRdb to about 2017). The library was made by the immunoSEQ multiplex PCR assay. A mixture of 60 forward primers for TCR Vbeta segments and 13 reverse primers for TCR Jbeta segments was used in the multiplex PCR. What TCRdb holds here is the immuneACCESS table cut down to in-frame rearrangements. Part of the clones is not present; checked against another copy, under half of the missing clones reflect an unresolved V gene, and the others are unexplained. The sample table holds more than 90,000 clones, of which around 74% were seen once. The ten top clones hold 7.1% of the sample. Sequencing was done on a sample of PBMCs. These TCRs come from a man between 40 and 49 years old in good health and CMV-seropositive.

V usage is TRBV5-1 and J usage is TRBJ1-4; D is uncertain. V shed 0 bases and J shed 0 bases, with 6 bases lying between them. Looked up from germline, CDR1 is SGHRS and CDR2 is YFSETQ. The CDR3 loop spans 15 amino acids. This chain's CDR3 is CASSLGATTNEKLFF. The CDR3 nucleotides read TGCGCCAGCAGCTTGGGGGCAACAACTAATGAAAAACTGTTTTTT.

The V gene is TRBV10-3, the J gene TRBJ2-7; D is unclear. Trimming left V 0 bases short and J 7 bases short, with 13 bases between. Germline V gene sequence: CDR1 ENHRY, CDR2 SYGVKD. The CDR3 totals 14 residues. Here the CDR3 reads CAISESSAVGEQYF. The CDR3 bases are TGTGCCATCAGTGAGTCATCGGCGGTCGGAGAGCAGTACTTC.

The CDR3 is CASSVGASGGFGTQYF. The CDR3 DNA reads TGTGCCAGCAGCGTAGGGGCTAGCGGGGGGTTCGGTACGCAGTATTTT. The rearrangement links TRBV9 to TRBJ2-3; 11 bases match TRBD2. Germline assignment: CDR1 SGDLS and CDR2 YYNGEE. J gave up 8 bases and V 0 bases, and 8 bases lay outside the gene matches. This CDR3 region has 16 residues.

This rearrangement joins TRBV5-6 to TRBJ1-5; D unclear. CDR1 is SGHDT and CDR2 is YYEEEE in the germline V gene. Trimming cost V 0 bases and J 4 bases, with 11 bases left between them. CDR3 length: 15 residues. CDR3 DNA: TGTGCCAGCAGCTTGGTGTCAGGTGCTAATCAGCCCCAGCATTTT. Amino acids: CASSLVSGANQPQHF.

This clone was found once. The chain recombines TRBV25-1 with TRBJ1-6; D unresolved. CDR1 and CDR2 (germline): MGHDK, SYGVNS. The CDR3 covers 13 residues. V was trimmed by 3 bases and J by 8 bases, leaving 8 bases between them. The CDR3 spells CASSDTRDSPLHF. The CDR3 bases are TGTGCCAGCAGTGATACCCGGGATTCACCCCTCCACTTT.

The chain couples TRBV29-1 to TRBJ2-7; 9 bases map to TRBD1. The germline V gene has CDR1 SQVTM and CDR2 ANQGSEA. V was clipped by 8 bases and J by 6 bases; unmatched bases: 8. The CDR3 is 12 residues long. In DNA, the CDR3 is TGCAGCCTCTGGACAGGGGAGGGCGAGCAGTACTTC. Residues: CSLWTGEGEQYF.

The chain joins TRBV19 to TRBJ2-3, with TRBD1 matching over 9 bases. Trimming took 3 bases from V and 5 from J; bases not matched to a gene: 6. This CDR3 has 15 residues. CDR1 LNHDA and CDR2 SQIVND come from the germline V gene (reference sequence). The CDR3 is CASSMYRGLQDTQYF. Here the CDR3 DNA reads TGTGCCAGTAGTATGTACAGGGGGCTGCAAGATACGCAGTATTTT.